This is a list of T cell receptor beta chains from one sample in a study of T cells in Graves' hyperthyroidism and ophthalmopathy. Each CDR3 protein is one row after TCRdb ran MiXCR on the multiplex PCR reads. The table lists approximately 360,000 distinct CDR3 sequences, about a sixth of them singletons. The sequencing sample was made of blood. Source of these receptors: a woman younger than 35 with Graves' hyperthyroidism that later progressed to Graves' ophthalmopathy. CDR3s include the opening cysteine and the closing phenylalanine or tryptophan. The D gene is left open where the match is weak. Clone size is not always given. Where it is, it says once, few, many or a class for expanded clones.

>TRBV6-1|many|TRBD1|TRBJ1-2
CASSSTGADGYTF
TGTGCCAGCAGTTCCACAGGGGCCGATGGCTACACCTTC
>TRBV30|.|.|TRBJ1-2
CAWSDLGAGGGYTF
TGTGCCTGGAGCGATCTTGGGGCTGGCGGTGGCTACACCTTC
>TRBV15|many|.|TRBJ1-1
CATSRGGFRAPMNTEAFF
TGTGCCACCAGCAGAGGAGGTTTCCGGGCACCAATGAACACTGAAGCTTTCTTT
>TRBV7-2|many|TRBD2|TRBJ2-7
CASSFQREKYEQYF
TGTGCCAGCAGCTTCCAGCGGGAGAAGTACGAGCAGTACTTC
>TRBV3-1|many|.|TRBJ1-4
CASSQDPRMGEKLFF
TGTGCCAGCAGCCAAGATCCGCGCATGGGGGAAAAACTGTTTTTT
>TRBV2|many|.|TRBJ2-7
CASRVRDIYYEQYF
TGTGCCAGCAGGGTAAGGGACATCTACTACGAGCAGTACTTC
>TRBV18|few|.|TRBJ1-3
CASSTKDRSFSGNTIYF
TGTGCCAGCTCAACCAAGGATCGCAGTTTCTCTGGAAACACCATATATTTT
>TRBV6-1|many|.|TRBJ2-2
CASSAGEAGDSGELFF
TGTGCCAGCAGTGCTGGGGAGGCAGGGGATTCCGGGGAGCTGTTTTTT
>TRBV2|.|TRBD1|TRBJ2-2
CASSVWTGGTGELFF
TGTGCCAGCAGTGTGTGGACAGGGGGAACCGGGGAGCTGTTTTTT
>TRBV7-2|.|.|TRBJ1-2
CASSLGGGPGYTF
TGTGCCAGCAGCTTAGGGGGGGGGCCCGGCTACACCTTC
>TRBV6-4|few|.|TRBJ2-6
CASSDSPGANVLTF
TGTGCCAGCAGTGACAGTCCTGGGGCCAACGTCCTGACTTTC
>TRBV10-3|few|.|TRBJ2-7
CAISESQGGAYEQYF
TGTGCCATCAGTGAGTCTCAGGGTGGTGCTTACGAGCAGTACTTC
>TRBV2|.|TRBD2|TRBJ2-3
CASNYLAGPTDTQYF
TGTGCCAGCAACTACCTAGCGGGGCCCACAGATACGCAGTATTTT
>TRBV6-1|many|.|TRBJ2-3
CASSEAATSSTDTQYF
TGTGCCAGCAGTGAAGCCGCCACATCTAGCACAGATACGCAGTATTTT
>TRBV6-1|many|.|TRBJ2-2
CASSPNEESGELFF
TGTGCCAGCAGCCCCAACGAGGAGAGCGGGGAGCTGTTTTTT
>TRBV7-2|many|.|TRBJ2-1
CASSRLTGAYNEQFF
TGTGCCAGCAGCCGCCTGACGGGAGCGTACAATGAGCAGTTCTTC
>TRBV7-2|.|.|TRBJ1-2
CASSLALGGGGYTF
TGTGCCAGCAGCTTAGCGCTTGGGGGCGGTGGCTACACCTTC
>TRBV2|many|.|TRBJ1-1
CASSEGGGGTEAFF
TGTGCCAGCAGTGAGGGGGGTGGGGGCACTGAAGCTTTCTTT
>TRBV19|few|.|TRBJ1-1
CASSTGRAEAFF
TGTGCCAGTAGTACGGGGCGGGCTGAAGCTTTCTTT
>TRBV27|few|TRBD1|TRBJ2-1
CASSFLSGQVGEQFF
TGTGCCAGCAGTTTCCTTTCAGGACAGGTTGGTGAGCAGTTCTTC
>TRBV5-1|once|.|TRBJ2-1
CASSTRQGRSIGSNEQFF
TGTGCCAGCAGCACACGACAGGGTCGGAGTATCGGGAGCAATGAGCAGTTCTTC
>TRBV12-3/TRBV12-4|many|.|TRBJ1-1
CASRNTMNTEAFF
TGTGCCAGCAGAAACACCATGAACACTGAAGCTTTCTTT
>TRBV5-6|few|TRBD2|TRBJ2-1
CASALAGEWGNEQFF
TGTGCCAGCGCATTAGCGGGAGAATGGGGCAATGAGCAGTTCTTC
>TRBV6-4|.|.|TRBJ2-1
CASSPVGLSGPNEQFF
TGTGCCAGCAGTCCGGTGGGACTCTCCGGGCCCAATGAGCAGTTCTTC